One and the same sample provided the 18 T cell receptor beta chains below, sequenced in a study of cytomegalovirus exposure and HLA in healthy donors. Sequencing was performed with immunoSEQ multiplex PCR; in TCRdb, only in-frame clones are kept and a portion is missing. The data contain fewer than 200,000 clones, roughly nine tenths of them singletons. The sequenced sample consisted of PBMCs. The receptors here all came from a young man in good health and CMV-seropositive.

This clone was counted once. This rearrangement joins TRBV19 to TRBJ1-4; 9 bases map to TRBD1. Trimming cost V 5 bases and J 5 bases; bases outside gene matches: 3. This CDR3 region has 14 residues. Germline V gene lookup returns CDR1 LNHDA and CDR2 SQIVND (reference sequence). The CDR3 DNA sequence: TGTGCCAGTAGTCCTGGGACAGGGAATGAAAAACTGTTTTTT. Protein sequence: CASSPGTGNEKLFF.

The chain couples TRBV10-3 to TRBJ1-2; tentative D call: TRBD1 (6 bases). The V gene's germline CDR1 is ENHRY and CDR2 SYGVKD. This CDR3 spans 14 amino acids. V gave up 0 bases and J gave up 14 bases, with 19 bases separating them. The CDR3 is CAISESLNRASWTF. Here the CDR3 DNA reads TGTGCCATCAGTGAGTCGCTTAACAGGGCATCCTGGACCTTC.

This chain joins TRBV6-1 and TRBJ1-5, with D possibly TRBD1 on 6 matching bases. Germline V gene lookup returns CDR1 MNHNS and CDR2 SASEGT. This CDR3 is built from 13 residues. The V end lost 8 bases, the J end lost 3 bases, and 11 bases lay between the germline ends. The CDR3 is CASGRDNNQPQHF. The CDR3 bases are TGTGCCAGCGGCCGGGACAACAATCAGCCCCAGCATTTT.

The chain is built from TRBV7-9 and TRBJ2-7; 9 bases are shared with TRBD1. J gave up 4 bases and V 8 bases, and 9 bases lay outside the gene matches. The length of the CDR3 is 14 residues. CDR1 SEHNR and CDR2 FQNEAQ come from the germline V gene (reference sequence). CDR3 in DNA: TGTGCCAGCGGGACCGGGACAGGGACGTACGAGCAGTACTTC. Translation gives CASGTGTGTYEQYF.

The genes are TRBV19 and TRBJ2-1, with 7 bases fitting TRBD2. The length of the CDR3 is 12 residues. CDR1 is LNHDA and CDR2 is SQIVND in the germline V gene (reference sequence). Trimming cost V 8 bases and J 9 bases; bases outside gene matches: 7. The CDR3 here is CASRGLSGEQFF. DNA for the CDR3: TGTGCCAGTCGGGGACTAAGCGGTGAGCAGTTCTTC.

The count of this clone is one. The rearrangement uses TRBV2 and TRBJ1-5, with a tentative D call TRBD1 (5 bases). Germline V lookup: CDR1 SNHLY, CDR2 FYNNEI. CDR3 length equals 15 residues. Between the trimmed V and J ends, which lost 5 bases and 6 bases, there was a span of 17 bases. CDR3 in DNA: TGTGCCAGCAGTCGATCAGACGGGGGTACTCAGCCCCAGCATTTT. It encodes CASSRSDGGTQPQHF. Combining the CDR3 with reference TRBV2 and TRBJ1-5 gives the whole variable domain EPEVTQTPSHQVTQMGQEVILRCVPISNHLYFYWYRQILGQKVEFLVSFYNNEISEKSEIFDDQFSVERPDGSNFTLKIRSTKLEDSAMYFCASSRSDGGTQPQHFGDGTRLSIL.

The CDR3 region is CASSRPGLATGELFF. Written as DNA, the CDR3 is TGTGCCAGCAGCCGACCGGGACTAGCCACCGGGGAGCTGTTTTTT. The V call is TRBV7-9, the J call TRBJ2-2; TRBD2 agrees at 9 bases. Germline trimming cut 5 bases from V and 4 bases from J; bases unmatched to any gene: 5. The CDR3 length is 15 residues. In germline, CDR1 is SEHNR, CDR2 FQNEAQ (reference sequence). Drawing the rest from reference TRBV7-9 and TRBJ2-2, the complete variable domain is DTGVSQNPRHKITKRGQNVTFRCDPISEHNRLYWYRQTLGQGPEFLTYFQNEAQLEKSRLLSDRFSAERPKGSFSTLEIQRTEQGDSAMYLCASSRPGLATGELFFGEGSRLTVL.

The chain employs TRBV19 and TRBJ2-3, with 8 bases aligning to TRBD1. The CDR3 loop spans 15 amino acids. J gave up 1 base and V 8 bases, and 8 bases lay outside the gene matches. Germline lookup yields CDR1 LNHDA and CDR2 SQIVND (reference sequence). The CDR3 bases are TGTGCCAGTGCCGGACAGGGTCAACGCACAGATACGCAGTATTTT. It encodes CASAGQGQRTDTQYF. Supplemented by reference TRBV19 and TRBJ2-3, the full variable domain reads DGGITQSPKYLFRKEGQNVTLSCEQNLNHDAMYWYRQDPGQGLRLIYYSQIVNDFQKGDIAEGYSVSREKKESFPLTVTSAQKNPTAFYLCASAGQGQRTDTQYFGPGTRLTVL.

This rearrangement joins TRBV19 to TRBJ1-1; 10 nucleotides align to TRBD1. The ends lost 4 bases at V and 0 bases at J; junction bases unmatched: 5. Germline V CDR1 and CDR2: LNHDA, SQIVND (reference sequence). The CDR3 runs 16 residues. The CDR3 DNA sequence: TGTGCCAGTAGTACCCGGGACAGGGGTTTGAACACTGAAGCTTTCTTT. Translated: CASSTRDRGLNTEAFF.

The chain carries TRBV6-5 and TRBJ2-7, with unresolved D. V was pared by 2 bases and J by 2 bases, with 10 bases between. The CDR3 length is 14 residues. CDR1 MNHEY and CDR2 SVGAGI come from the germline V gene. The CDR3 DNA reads TGTGCCAGCAGTTACCGCGGATGTCCCTACGAGCAGTACTTC. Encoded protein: CASSYRGCPYEQYF.

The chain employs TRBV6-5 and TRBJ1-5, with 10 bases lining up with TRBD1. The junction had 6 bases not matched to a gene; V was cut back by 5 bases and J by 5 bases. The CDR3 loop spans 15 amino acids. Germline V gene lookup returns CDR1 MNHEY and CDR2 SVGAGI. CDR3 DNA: TGTGCCAGCAGTCCGTTGACAGGGGGCTATCAGCCCCAGCATTTT. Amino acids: CASSPLTGGYQPQHF.

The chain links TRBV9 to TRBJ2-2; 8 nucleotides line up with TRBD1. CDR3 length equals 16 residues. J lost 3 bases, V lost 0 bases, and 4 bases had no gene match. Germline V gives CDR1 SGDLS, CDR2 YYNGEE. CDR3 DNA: TGTGCCAGCAGCGTAGAGGGGACAGGTCACACCGGGGAGCTGTTTTTT. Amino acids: CASSVEGTGHTGELFF.

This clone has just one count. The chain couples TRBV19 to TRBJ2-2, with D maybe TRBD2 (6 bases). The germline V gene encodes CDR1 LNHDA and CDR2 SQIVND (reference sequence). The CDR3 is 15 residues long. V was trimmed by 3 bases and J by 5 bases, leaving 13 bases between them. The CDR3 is CASSMIGSGTGELFF. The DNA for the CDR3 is TGTGCCAGTAGTATGATCGGGAGTGGGACCGGGGAGCTGTTTTTT.

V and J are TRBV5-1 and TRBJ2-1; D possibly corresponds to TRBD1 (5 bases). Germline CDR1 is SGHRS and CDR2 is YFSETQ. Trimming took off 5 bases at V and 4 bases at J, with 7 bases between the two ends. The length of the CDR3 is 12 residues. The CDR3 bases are TGCGCCAGCAGTCAGGGTTACAATGAGCAGTTCTTC. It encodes CASSQGYNEQFF. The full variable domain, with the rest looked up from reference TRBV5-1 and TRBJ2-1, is KAGVTQTPRYLIKTRGQQVTLSCSPISGHRSVSWYQQTPGQGLQFLFEYFSETQRNKGNFPGRFSGRQFSNSRSEMNVSTLELGDSALYLCASSQGYNEQFFGPGTRLTVL.

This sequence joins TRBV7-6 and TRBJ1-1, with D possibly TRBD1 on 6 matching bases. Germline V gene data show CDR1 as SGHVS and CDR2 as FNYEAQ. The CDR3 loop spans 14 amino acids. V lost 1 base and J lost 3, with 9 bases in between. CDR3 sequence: CASSLEGGDTEAFF. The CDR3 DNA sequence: TGTGCCAGCAGCTTAGAAGGGGGGGACACTGAAGCTTTCTTT.

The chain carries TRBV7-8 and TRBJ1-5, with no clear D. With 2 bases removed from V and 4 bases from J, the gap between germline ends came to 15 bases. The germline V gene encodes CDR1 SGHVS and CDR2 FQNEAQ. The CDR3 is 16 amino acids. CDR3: CASSLHILPPNQPQHF. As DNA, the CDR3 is TGTGCCAGCAGCTTACACATTCTTCCGCCGAATCAGCCCCAGCATTTT.

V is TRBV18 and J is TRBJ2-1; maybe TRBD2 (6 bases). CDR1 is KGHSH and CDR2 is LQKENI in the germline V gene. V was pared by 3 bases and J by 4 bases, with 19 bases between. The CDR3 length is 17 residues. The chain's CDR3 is CASSPPFAGRVYNEQFF. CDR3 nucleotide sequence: TGTGCCAGCTCACCTCCTTTTGCGGGACGGGTATACAATGAGCAGTTCTTC.

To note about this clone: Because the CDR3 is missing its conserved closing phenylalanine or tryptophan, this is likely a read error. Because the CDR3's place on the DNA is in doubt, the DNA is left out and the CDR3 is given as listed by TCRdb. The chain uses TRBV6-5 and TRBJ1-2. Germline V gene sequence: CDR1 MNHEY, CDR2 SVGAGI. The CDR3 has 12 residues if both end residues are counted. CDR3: CASSDGGPRIII.